This is a list of T cell receptor beta chains from one sample in a study of shared clonotypes between healthy human individuals. Data came from immunoSEQ multiplex PCR; TCRdb stores just in-frame clones and leaves some out. The sample holds about 1.1 million clones, 60% to 80% seen once. Material: memory CD4+ T cells from PBMCs. All receptors derive from a man younger than 30 in good health. Some clones in this sample may be carry-over from other donors' samples. CDR3s include the opening cysteine and the closing phenylalanine or tryptophan. Each record gives: CDR3 DNA, CDR3 protein, V gene, D gene, J gene, clone size. The D gene is left open where the match is weak. Some rows mark clone size as missing; the rest say once, few, many or name a class of expanded clone.

TGCAGTGTAGCGTATCAAGAGACCCAGTACTTC	CSVAYQETQYF	TRBV20-1	NA	TRBJ2-5	NA
TGTGCCAGCGGGGACAGGTTCGAGCAGTACTTC	CASGDRFEQYF	TRBV7-9	TRBD1	TRBJ2-7	once
TGTGCCTGGAGTGCGGGACAGGGGAACACCGGGGAGCTGTTTTTT	CAWSAGQGNTGELFF	TRBV30	TRBD1	TRBJ2-2	NA
TGTGCCAGTACCCTTGAGGGAGTTTCCACCGGGGAGCTGTTTTTT	CASTLEGVSTGELFF	TRBV9	NA	TRBJ2-2	NA
TGTGCCAGCAGCGTAGAACAGGGTTACGGGCCTAATGAGCAGTTCTTC	CASSVEQGYGPNEQFF	TRBV11-1	NA	TRBJ2-1	once
TGTGCCAGCAGCGATACAGCGTCCAAAAACATTCAGTACTTC	CASSDTASKNIQYF	TRBV5-5	NA	TRBJ2-4	NA
TGTGCCAGCAACATGTACCGGGACAATCTAAACTATGGCTACACCTTC	CASNMYRDNLNYGYTF	TRBV28	NA	TRBJ1-2	NA
TGTGCCAGCAGACCGAGCGGAACCTACGAGCAGTACTTC	CASRPSGTYEQYF	TRBV28	NA	TRBJ2-7	NA
TGTGCCAGCAGTGAAGCGCTAGTTGAAGCTTTCTTT	CASSEALVEAFF	TRBV6-1	NA	TRBJ1-1	NA
TGTGCCAGCAGTTCGCGAGGACTAGCGGGAGCGAACCTCAATGAGCAGTTCTTC	CASSSRGLAGANLNEQFF	TRBV28	TRBD2	TRBJ2-1	NA
TGTGCCAGTAGGGTGCAGGGAATGAACACTGAAGCTTTCTTT	CASRVQGMNTEAFF	TRBV19	NA	TRBJ1-1	NA
TGTGCCAGCAGTTCGGGGACTAGCGTCAATGAGCAGTTCTTC	CASSSGTSVNEQFF	TRBV28	TRBD2	TRBJ2-1	NA
TGTGCCAGCAGTCCCAGGACAGCTCAGAAGAAAAACATTCAGTACTTC	CASSPRTAQKKNIQYF	TRBV28	NA	TRBJ2-4	NA
TGTGCCAGCATGGAGGGAGAGACCCAGTACTTC	CASMEGETQYF	TRBV2	NA	TRBJ2-5	NA
TGTGCCAGCAATGCGGGCCTGCAGGAGACCCAGTACTTC	CASNAGLQETQYF	TRBV28	NA	TRBJ2-5	NA
TGTGCCAGCTCACCCCCGGGTGCCACTGGAAACACCATATATTTT	CASSPPGATGNTIYF	TRBV18	NA	TRBJ1-3	few
TGCGCCAGCAGTTCAACGACAGGAGGCTACACCTTC	CASSSTTGGYTF	TRBV5-1	NA	TRBJ1-2	NA
TGTGCCAGCAGCTTAAGAGATAGCGGGCCTTTGTACTTC	CASSLRDSGPLYF	TRBV11-3	TRBD2	TRBJ2-5	NA
TGCGCCAGCAGCCTCGGACAGGCGAACACCATATATTTT	CASSLGQANTIYF	TRBV5-1	TRBD1	TRBJ1-3	NA
TGTGCCAGCCAACTAGCCCATGAGCAGTTCTTC	CASQLAHEQFF	TRBV5-4	NA	TRBJ2-1	NA
TGTGCCAGCAGCTTAAGGCAGGGGCGAATCGGTGAGCAGTTCTTC	CASSLRQGRIGEQFF	TRBV11-2	NA	TRBJ2-1	NA
TGCAGTGCGTACCACGCCGATACGCAGTATTTT	CSAYHADTQYF	TRBV20-1	NA	TRBJ2-3	many
TGTGCCAGTAGTATAGGCCCCCAGCGGGGGTACAATGAGCAGTTCTTC	CASSIGPQRGYNEQFF	TRBV19	TRBD2	TRBJ2-1	NA
TGTGCCAGCAGCTCCTCTACTGAATCCTACGAGCAGTACTTC	CASSSSTESYEQYF	TRBV11-2	NA	TRBJ2-7	NA
TGTGCCAGCAGTGAAATGGGGGGAGGGAATGAAAAACTGTTTTTT	CASSEMGGGNEKLFF	TRBV6-1	NA	TRBJ1-4	NA
TGTGCCAGCAGTGCCAGACAGGTTGGCTACGAGCAGTACTTC	CASSARQVGYEQYF	TRBV6-5	NA	TRBJ2-7	few
TGCGCCAGCAGCCCGACTAGCGGTGGAAGCACAGATACGCAGTATTTT	CASSPTSGGSTDTQYF	TRBV5-1	TRBD2	TRBJ2-3	few
TGTGCCAGCAGCAGACAGGGGGCGGGGACTGAAGCTTTCTTT	CASSRQGAGTEAFF	TRBV7-2	TRBD1	TRBJ1-1	once
TGTGCCAGCAGCTTAATGCGGGACAGAGCTTTCACCGGGGAGCTGTTTTTT	CASSLMRDRAFTGELFF	TRBV7-3	NA	TRBJ2-2	NA
TGTGCGAGCAGTGGGGGGAGGTCCTACGAGCAGTACTTC	CASSGGRSYEQYF	TRBV27	NA	TRBJ2-7	few
TGTGCCAGCAGCAAAGAGGGCCTACCCTCCTACGAGCAGTACTTC	CASSKEGLPSYEQYF	TRBV21-1	NA	TRBJ2-7	NA
TGCGCCAGCAGTGAGTACCGAAACACTGAAGCTTTCTTT	CASSEYRNTEAFF	TRBV10-1	NA	TRBJ1-1	NA
TGTGCCAGCGACGGACGGCCTAATGAAAAACTGTTTTTT	CASDGRPNEKLFF	TRBV28	NA	TRBJ1-4	many
TGTGCCAGCAGTCCCGGGACAGGACACACAGATACGCAGTATTTT	CASSPGTGHTDTQYF	TRBV28	TRBD1	TRBJ2-3	NA
TGTGCCAGCAGCTTTCAGGGTGAAGCTTTCTTT	CASSFQGEAFF	TRBV5-4	NA	TRBJ1-1	NA
TGCACCAGCAGCCATCCTAGACTAGCGGACAATGAGCAGTTCTTC	CTSSHPRLADNEQFF	TRBV1	NA	TRBJ2-1	once
TGCGCCAGCAGCTTCGGACCGGCCTACGAGCAGTACTTC	CASSFGPAYEQYF	TRBV5-1	NA	TRBJ2-7	NA
TGTGCCAGCAGTTGGGGTCCGTACTACGAGCAGTACTTC	CASSWGPYYEQYF	TRBV28	NA	TRBJ2-7	NA
TGTGCCACCAGCAGAGATGCGGACGCCACTAGGGATGAGCAGTTCTTC	CATSRDADATRDEQFF	TRBV15	NA	TRBJ2-1	NA
TGTGCCAGCTCACCACCCAGCGTCATGAACACTGAAGCTTTCTTT	CASSPPSVMNTEAFF	TRBV18	NA	TRBJ1-1	NA
TGTGCCAGCAGCTTAGCCCACGCCTACGAGCAGTACTTC	CASSLAHAYEQYF	TRBV7-8	NA	TRBJ2-7	NA
TGTGCCAGCAGTTTAATGGGGGACGGTGAAGCTTTCTTT	CASSLMGDGEAFF	TRBV28	NA	TRBJ1-1	NA
TGCGCCAGCAGCCAAGATGGGGTGGTTGGGGGGTCGACAGATACGCAGTATTTT	CASSQDGVVGGSTDTQYF	TRBV4-3	NA	TRBJ2-3	NA
TGTGCCAGCAGTTATTCGACAGTCAACACTGAAGCTTTCTTT	CASSYSTVNTEAFF	TRBV6-6	NA	TRBJ1-1	NA
TGTGCCAGCAGCCCTGCACTTGTGGGACTAGCGAACACCGGGGAGCTGTTTTTT	CASSPALVGLANTGELFF	TRBV7-2	TRBD2	TRBJ2-2	NA
TGTGCCAGTAGTATCCCAGCGGGACCGATTATTGGGCAGTTCTTC	CASSIPAGPIIGQFF	TRBV19	TRBD2	TRBJ2-1	NA
TGTGCCAGCAGCTTTCAGGGCCTTAGCAATCAGCCCCAGCATTTT	CASSFQGLSNQPQHF	TRBV7-2	NA	TRBJ1-5	NA
TGTGCCAGCAGTTACTCTGCCGGATATGGCTACACCTTC	CASSYSAGYGYTF	TRBV6-5	NA	TRBJ1-2	NA
TGTGCCAGCTCACCATACAGACTCACAGATACGCAGTATTTT	CASSPYRLTDTQYF	TRBV18	NA	TRBJ2-3	NA
TGTGCCAGCAGCTTAGGGACCGGGGGTGAAAAACTGTTTTTT	CASSLGTGGEKLFF	TRBV7-2	NA	TRBJ1-4	NA
TGTGCCAGCAGTGGGACTAGCCGAACAGATACGCAGTATTTT	CASSGTSRTDTQYF	TRBV6-1	TRBD2	TRBJ2-3	few
TGTGCCAGCTGCGCCGGACAGGGTTTTGCCGGGGAGCTGTTTTTT	CASCAGQGFAGELFF	TRBV6-1	TRBD1	TRBJ2-2	once
TGTGCCACCAGCAGAATCCCAGGGGCGAACTATGGCTACACCTTC	CATSRIPGANYGYTF	TRBV15	NA	TRBJ1-2	few
TGTGCCAGCAGCCAAGATGAGGGGGGCCATCAGCCCCAGCATTTT	CASSQDEGGHQPQHF	TRBV5-8	NA	TRBJ1-5	NA
TGTGCCAGCAGGCCCACGGGCCTCACTGAAGCTTTCTTT	CASRPTGLTEAFF	TRBV11-2	NA	TRBJ1-1	NA
TGTGCCATCGGGCAGCCGGACGGCGAGCAGTACTTC	CAIGQPDGEQYF	TRBV10-3	NA	TRBJ2-7	NA
TGCGCCAGCAGCGGATCCAACGGGGGGGAGCAGTTCTTC	CASSGSNGGEQFF	TRBV5-1	TRBD2	TRBJ2-1	NA
TGTGCCAGCAGTTTAATGCAGGGGGGGACCCAGTACTTC	CASSLMQGGTQYF	TRBV28	NA	TRBJ2-5	once
TGCGCCAGCAGCCCCCAGGGGGCGGTGACTAATGAAAAACTGTTTTTT	CASSPQGAVTNEKLFF	TRBV4-3	TRBD1	TRBJ1-4	once
TGTGCCAGCAGCTTAGGTTCCGGGGGGGATTCTGAAGCTTTCTTT	CASSLGSGGDSEAFF	TRBV7-9	NA	TRBJ1-1	few